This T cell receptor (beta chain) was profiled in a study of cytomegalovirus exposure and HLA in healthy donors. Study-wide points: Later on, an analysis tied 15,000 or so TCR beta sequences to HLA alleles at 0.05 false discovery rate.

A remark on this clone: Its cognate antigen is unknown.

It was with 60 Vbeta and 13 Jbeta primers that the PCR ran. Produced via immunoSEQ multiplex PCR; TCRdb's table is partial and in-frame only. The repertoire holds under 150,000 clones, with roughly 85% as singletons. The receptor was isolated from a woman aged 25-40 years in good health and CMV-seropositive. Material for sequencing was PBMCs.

The CDR3 region has the DNA TGTGCCAGCGATAACTCTGCAGGCTACACCTTC. This sequence encodes CASDNSAGYTF. The rearrangement joins TRBV2 to TRBJ1-2; D call uncertain. There are 11 residues in the CDR3. The germline V gene has CDR1 SNHLY and CDR2 FYNNEI. Trimming removed 8 bases at V and 8 bases at J, with 12 bases between.